This T cell receptor (beta chain) was documented in a study of metastatic and nonmetastatic thyroid tumors. Study details: Both malignant and benign thyroid patients supplied peripheral blood and tumor or nodule tissue samples, across which the repertoires of these patients were then compared.

Of note for this clone: The antigen remains undetermined. Given a much more abundant clone one base away, this may be a read error.

The germline CDR1 and CDR2 sequences are SGHDT and YYEEEE. The CDR3 loop spans 15 amino acids. J was trimmed by 2 bases and V by 7 bases; bases with no gene match: 11. Treatment of any kind had been given to no patient before thyroid surgery. Under the authors' procedure: To classify distant metastasis in papillary thyroid cancer, a model was built from CDR3 differences across clinicopathological groups. TCRdb redid the clone calls on the PCR reads using MiXCR. TCRdb's processing, not the study's, gives the V and J calls here. The sample consists of about 20,000 clones, around 16% of them appearing once. Overall study findings and caveats: When malignant thyroid tumors were compared with benign nodules, TCR beta diversity was reportedly significantly higher in the malignant tumors. This held in both blood and tumor samples.

The V and J genes are TRBV5-6 and TRBJ1-2, with 7 bases lining up with TRBD1. This sequence originates from a female donor with papillary thyroid cancer or a benign thyroid nodule (not recorded which). Some clones in this sample may be carry-over from other donors' samples. The source material was tumor tissue. For the CDR3, the DNA is TGTGCCAGCGGCTCCGCACAGGGGAGAAACTATGGCTACACCTTC. Protein sequence: CASGSAQGRNYGYTF.